The 12 T cell receptor beta chains given below trace back to one sample, sequenced in a study of blood T cell repertoires in COVID-19. The data were produced by immunoSEQ multiplex PCR, yet TCRdb's version contains in-frame clones alone and is incomplete. This sample carries around 86,000 clones, around 85% of them seen once, and the ten largest clones take roughly 37%. Sequencing was carried out using peripheral blood. These receptors all come from an elderly man with acute or convalescent COVID-19.

The sample holds one count of this clone. With a much larger clone just one base away, this may be a read error. Other DNA sequences in the same sample also yield this CDR3. The chain is built from TRBV7-2 and TRBJ1-1, with 7 bases fitting TRBD1. Looked up from germline, CDR1 is SGHTA and CDR2 is FQGNSA. The CDR3 loop spans 16 amino acids. Unmatched junction bases numbered 5, after V lost 1 base and J lost 0 bases. The CDR3 region is CASSLDSGGMNTEAFF. The CDR3 DNA sequence: TGTGCCAGCAGCTTAGATTCAGGGGGTATGAACACTGAAGCTTTCTTT.

The chain recombines TRBV19 with TRBJ2-7, with D unclear. The V gene's germline CDR1 is LNHDA and CDR2 SQIVND (reference sequence). The CDR3 runs 15 residues. The V gene lost 3 bases and the J gene lost 3 bases, with 15 bases spanning the gap. CDR3 bases: TGTGCCAGTAGTATTGTATGGAGCTCCGACTACGAGCAGTACTTC. Translation gives CASSIVWSSDYEQYF. The complete variable domain, with remaining parts taken from reference TRBV19 and TRBJ2-7, reads DGGITQSPKYLFRKEGQNVTLSCEQNLNHDAMYWYRQDPGQGLRLIYYSQIVNDFQKGDIAEGYSVSREKKESFPLTVTSAQKNPTAFYLCASSIVWSSDYEQYFGPGTRLTVT.

This rearrangement joins TRBV30 to TRBJ1-2; D not resolved. Trimming pared 0 bases from V and 5 bases from J, leaving 16 bases between. Looked up from germline, CDR1 is GTSNPN and CDR2 is SVGIG (reference sequence). The CDR3 has 15 residues. Here the CDR3 DNA reads TGTGCCTGGAGTGTAGAGGTGACCCCTACTTATGGCTACACCTTC. It codes for CAWSVEVTPTYGYTF. Supplemented by reference TRBV30 and TRBJ1-2, the full variable domain reads SQTIHQWPATLVQPVGSPLSLECTVEGTSNPNLYWYRQAAGRGLQLLFYSVGIGQISSEVPQNLSASRPQDRQFILSSKKLLLSDSGFYLCAWSVEVTPTYGYTFGSGTRLTVV.

The rearrangement joins TRBV5-6 to TRBJ1-5; D gene ambiguous. This CDR3 is built from 14 residues. The germline V gene has CDR1 SGHDT and CDR2 YYEEEE. V lost 0 bases, J lost 3 bases, and 7 bases lay in between. CDR3: CASSLGQINQPQHF. The CDR3 DNA reads as TGTGCCAGCAGCTTGGGTCAGATCAATCAGCCCCAGCATTTT.

This clone was recorded once. The chain joins TRBV18 to TRBJ1-5; D is ambiguous. The CDR3 length is 13 residues. Germline V gene data show CDR1 as KGHSH and CDR2 as LQKENI. V was clipped by 6 bases and J by 6 bases, with 12 bases between them. CDR3 amino acids: CASSRLNGQPQHF. The CDR3 DNA sequence: TGTGCCAGCTCGCGCCTAAACGGTCAGCCCCAGCATTTT.

V and J are TRBV18 and TRBJ2-2; D gene unclear. Trimming took 8 bases from V and 0 from J, leaving 13 bases between them. The germline V gene encodes CDR1 KGHSH and CDR2 LQKENI. There are 15 residues in the CDR3. CDR3 region: CASQNSRSNTGELFF. CDR3 nucleotides: TGTGCCAGCCAGAATTCCAGGTCGAACACCGGGGAGCTGTTTTTT.

The V and J genes are TRBV7-2 and TRBJ2-1; TRBD1 agrees at 9 bases. The CDR3 loop spans 15 amino acids. CDR1 and CDR2 (germline): SGHTA, FQGNSA. The V gene end was trimmed by 4 bases and the J gene end by 7 bases; junction bases not matched to a gene: 8. The CDR3 DNA is TGTGCCAGCAGCTACGGGGGACAGGGAAGAAATGAGCAGTTCTTC. Translation gives CASSYGGQGRNEQFF.

The chain uses TRBV5-1 and TRBJ2-5, with TRBD2 matching 10 bases. Trimming removed 4 bases from V and 2 bases from J; junction bases left unmatched: 5. The V gene's germline CDR1 is SGHRS and CDR2 YFSETQ. The CDR3 has 15 residues. The CDR3: CASSAWTSGQETQYF. CDR3 in DNA: TGCGCCAGCAGCGCCTGGACTAGCGGACAAGAGACCCAGTACTTC.

V is TRBV18 and J is TRBJ2-7; 7 bases fit TRBD2. The germline V gene has CDR1 KGHSH and CDR2 LQKENI. J lost 4 bases, V lost 2 bases, and 8 bases had no gene match. The CDR3 covers 15 residues. DNA for the CDR3: TGTGCCAGCTCACCAATGCGCGGGAGTTCGTACGAGCAGTACTTC. Its protein is CASSPMRGSSYEQYF.

The chain uses TRBV6-5 and TRBJ2-7, with D perhaps TRBD1 (6 bases). CDR1 and CDR2 (germline): MNHEY, SVGAGI. This CDR3 region has 14 residues. Trimming removed 10 bases at V and 6 bases at J, with 22 bases between. The CDR3 here is CATKTTGYGFEQYF. DNA of the CDR3: TGTGCCACCAAAACAACAGGGTACGGATTCGAGCAGTACTTC.

This clone was counted only a few times. The chain joins TRBV27 to TRBJ2-7, with a possible D match to TRBD1 (5 bases). CDR1 and CDR2 (germline): MNHEY, SMNVEV (reference sequence). V was trimmed by 0 bases and J by 7 bases, leaving 13 bases between them. This CDR3 comprises 14 residues. The CDR3 here is CASSLSGRVREQYF. The CDR3 DNA reads TGTGCCAGCAGTTTATCTGGCAGGGTGAGAGAGCAGTACTTC.

This clone was seen a single time. This chain joins TRBV6-4 and TRBJ2-4, with 9 bases matching TRBD1. The CDR3 contains 19 residues. Germline loops: CDR1 MRHNA, CDR2 SNTAGT. Unmatched junction bases numbered 13, after V lost 2 bases and J lost 2 bases. The DNA for the CDR3 is TGTGCCAGCAGTGACGGGGACAGGGAGGTTCGGGGGACCAAAAACATTCAGTACTTC. This gives the protein CASSDGDREVRGTKNIQYF.